This T cell receptor (beta chain) was identified in a study of blood T cells in healthy people across ages. The CDR3 extends over 13 amino acids. Germline-derived CDR1 and CDR2 are DFQATT and SNEGSKA (reference sequence). Deletions cut 6 bases from V and 7 bases from J, with 18 bases between. Points on this clonotype: Its antigen is not known.

General observations from the study: The unknown donor CMV status may have confounded expanded clonotype changes. Leaving the PBMCs unsorted stopped any conclusive comparison of naive versus antigen-experienced cells. Higher diversity, along with more naive CD4+ cells, distinguished long-lived donors from aged donors.

Every donor provided 8.5 to 10 milliliters of peripheral blood. Then a second PCR, running roughly 7 to 11 cycles, was carried out with a sample-barcoded 5' primer and a J-beta primer mix. TCRdb reprocessed the 5' RACE reads with MiXCR, giving one entry per CDR3 protein. The sample holds approximately 810,000 distinct CDR3 sequences; about 36% are singletons and the top ten take 13%. This receptor was taken from a man aged 18-30 years in good health. Specimen: blood. V is TRBV20-1 and J is TRBJ1-1; D may be TRBD1 (5 bases). DNA for the CDR3: TGCAGTGCACTAACGGGGGGGAAGGGTGAAGCTTTCTTT. Protein sequence: CSALTGGKGEAFF.